The 27 T cell receptor beta chains below were found in one sample sequenced in a study of shared T cell receptors in the human thymus. Sequencing used immunoSEQ multiplex PCR; TCRdb keeps in-frame clones, though not all of them. The repertoire includes about 610,000 clones, 85% to 90% of them detected once, and approximately 0.011% sits in the top ten. The same specimen was also included in a second study, on human thymus T cells.

Sequencing was done on a sample of thymocytes. Receptors were obtained from a boy under two years old with a congenital heart defect.

The chain has TRBV2 and TRBJ2-7, with TRBD2 identical over 14 bases. Per germline, CDR1 SNHLY and CDR2 FYNNEI. The ends lost 6 bases at V and 4 bases at J; junction bases unmatched: 5. This CDR3 region has 15 residues. The CDR3 DNA follows: TGTGCCAGCAGCCGACGACTAGCGGGGGGGTACGAGCAGTACTTC. This encodes CASSRRLAGGYEQYF.

The rearrangement uses TRBV15 and TRBJ1-2, with 7 positions matching TRBD1. The CDR3 is made up of 14 amino acids. Germline CDR1 and CDR2: LNHNV and YYDKDF (reference sequence). V shed 1 base and J 7 bases; nucleotides not matched to a gene: 6. The CDR3 DNA reads TGTGCCACCAGCAGAGGACAGGGAGGAGGTGGCTACACCTTC. It specifies CATSRGQGGGGYTF.

The chain uses TRBV5-1 and TRBJ1-1; TRBD1 agrees at 8 bases. The CDR3 is 16 amino acids. Germline V CDR1 and CDR2: SGHRS, YFSETQ. With 0 bases clipped from V and 2 bases from J, the junction kept 6 bases outside the gene matches. DNA of the CDR3: TGCGCCAGCAGCTTGGTCGGACAGGGTGTCAACACTGAAGCTTTCTTT. Translated, it gives CASSLVGQGVNTEAFF. Drawing the rest from reference TRBV5-1 and TRBJ1-1, the complete variable domain is KAGVTQTPRYLIKTRGQQVTLSCSPISGHRSVSWYQQTPGQGLQFLFEYFSETQRNKGNFPGRFSGRQFSNSRSEMNVSTLELGDSALYLCASSLVGQGVNTEAFFGQGTRLTVV.

The chain is built from TRBV13 and TRBJ1-2, with 9 bases that match TRBD1. The V and J ends lost 10 bases and 8 bases, in that order; junction bases with no gene match: 8. CDR1 is PRHDT and CDR2 is FYEKMQ in the germline V gene (reference sequence). The CDR3 extends over 12 amino acids. The CDR3 nucleotides are TGTGCCACCGAACAGGGGGCAGGGGGCTACACCTTC. Its translation is CATEQGAGGYTF.

This chain uses TRBV7-2 with TRBJ2-1, with TRBD2 as a possible D gene (6 bases). V lost 2 bases and J lost 12, with 11 bases in between. Germline V gives CDR1 SGHTA, CDR2 FQGNSA. CDR3 length: 12 amino acids. The CDR3: CASSLWGLGQFF. In DNA form, the CDR3 reads TGTGCCAGCAGCTTATGGGGACTGGGGCAGTTCTTC.

The gene calls are TRBV4-2 and TRBJ2-4; a possible D gene is TRBD1 (5 bases). Germline V gene sequence: CDR1 LGHNA, CDR2 YNFKEQ. The CDR3 totals 13 residues. The V end lost 8 bases, the J end lost 0 bases, and 8 bases lay between the germline ends. The DNA for the CDR3 is TGTGCCAGCGGACAACTAGCCAAAAACATTCAGTACTTC. Translating it yields CASGQLAKNIQYF.

The rearrangement links TRBV15 to TRBJ2-2; D remains unclear. The CDR3 is 16 residues long. CDR1 LNHNV and CDR2 YYDKDF come from the germline V gene (reference sequence). V dropped 0 bases and J dropped 5 bases, with 13 bases sitting between them. The CDR3 sequence is CATSRDLGRPTGELFF. CDR3 in DNA: TGTGCCACCAGCAGAGATTTAGGCAGGCCGACCGGGGAGCTGTTTTTT.

The chain combines TRBV19 with TRBJ2-5, with TRBD1 matching 8 bases. Germline loops: CDR1 LNHDA, CDR2 SQIVND (reference sequence). The CDR3 sequence is 16 residues long. Trimming cost V 5 bases and J 2 bases; bases outside gene matches: 10. CDR3 in amino acids: CASSPRTGRRQETQYF. The DNA of the CDR3 is TGTGCCAGTAGTCCCCGGACAGGGAGACGTCAAGAGACCCAGTACTTC.

The genes are TRBV5-1 and TRBJ1-4; TRBD1 agrees at 7 bases. This CDR3 has 14 amino acids. The germline V gene encodes CDR1 SGHRS and CDR2 YFSETQ. V was pared by 1 base and J by 5 bases, with 2 bases of the junction left unmatched. The CDR3 DNA reads as TGCGCCAGCAGCTTGATACAGGGGAATGAAAAACTGTTTTTT. Residues: CASSLIQGNEKLFF. The complete variable domain, with remaining parts taken from reference TRBV5-1 and TRBJ1-4, reads KAGVTQTPRYLIKTRGQQVTLSCSPISGHRSVSWYQQTPGQGLQFLFEYFSETQRNKGNFPGRFSGRQFSNSRSEMNVSTLELGDSALYLCASSLIQGNEKLFFGSGTQLSVL.

Worth noting for this clone: The sample carries other DNA sequences with the same CDR3. The chain couples TRBV15 to TRBJ2-7, with 7 bases that match TRBD1. The germline gives CDR1 LNHNV, CDR2 YYDKDF (reference sequence). V trimming: 1 base; J trimming: 5 bases; junction bases outside the gene matches: 5. There are 14 residues in the CDR3. The CDR3 bases are TGTGCCACCAGCAGAGTTGGGCAGGGGGACGAGCAGTACTTC. Translating gives CATSRVGQGDEQYF. Using reference TRBV15 and TRBJ2-7 for the parts outside the CDR3, the full variable domain is DAMVIQNPRYQVTQFGKPVTLSCSQTLNHNVMYWYQQKSSQAPKLLFHYYDKDFNNEADTPDNFQSRRPNTSFCFLDIRSPGLGDTAMYLCATSRVGQGDEQYFGPGTRLTVT.

V and J are TRBV6-6 and TRBJ2-5, with 7 bases matching TRBD2. V was clipped by 2 bases and J by 2 bases; unmatched bases: 8. The germline CDR1 and CDR2 sequences are MNHNY and SVGAGI (reference sequence). The CDR3 is made up of 16 amino acids. The CDR3 reads CASSYPQREGQETQYF. The CDR3 coding sequence is TGTGCCAGCAGTTACCCTCAGAGGGAGGGTCAAGAGACCCAGTACTTC.

The V call is TRBV27, the J call TRBJ1-5; D is uncertain. The CDR3 consists of 14 residues. Germline V CDR1 and CDR2: MNHEY, SMNVEV (reference sequence). Between the trimmed V and J ends, which lost 8 bases and 3 bases, there was a span of 14 bases. The CDR3 sequence is CASSPSGDNQPQHF. CDR3 DNA sequence: TGTGCCAGCTCCCCCTCCGGGGACAATCAGCCCCAGCATTTT.

The chain employs TRBV6-1 and TRBJ2-1; a possible D gene is TRBD2 (6 bases). The CDR3 is 13 amino acids. Germline CDR1 is MNHNS and CDR2 is SASEGT. Between the trimmed V and J ends, which lost 5 bases and 7 bases, there was a span of 12 bases. The CDR3 sequence is CASSPQSGNEQFF. DNA of the CDR3: TGTGCCAGCAGTCCCCAGAGCGGGAATGAGCAGTTCTTC.

V is TRBV11-2 and J is TRBJ2-7; 9 bases match TRBD1. The CDR3 length is 14 residues. Looked up from germline, CDR1 is SGHAT and CDR2 is FQNNGV. Trimming removed 7 bases from V and 2 bases from J; junction bases left unmatched: 6. This CDR3 is CASNPGQGAYEQYF. CDR3 DNA: TGTGCCAGCAATCCGGGACAGGGTGCCTACGAGCAGTACTTC.

The chain recombines TRBV30 with TRBJ1-1; D remains ambiguous. The CDR3 extends over 14 amino acids. In germline, CDR1 is GTSNPN, CDR2 SVGIG (reference sequence). Trimming left V 0 bases short and J 1 base short, with 9 bases between. CDR3 nucleotides: TGTGCCTGGAGTGTCCCTACAGAGAACACTGAAGCTTTCTTT. It encodes CAWSVPTENTEAFF.

The chain joins TRBV6-1 to TRBJ1-3; D is uncertain. The CDR3 runs to 17 residues. Trimming removed 4 bases from V and 0 bases from J, with 16 bases in between. The germline CDR1 and CDR2 sequences are MNHNS and SASEGT. The CDR3 DNA follows: TGTGCCAGCAGTGCCACCGCTGGCCCTTTCTCTGGAAACACCATATATTTT. Its translation: CASSATAGPFSGNTIYF.

The rearrangement uses TRBV7-9 and TRBJ2-1; a weak D match, TRBD2 (6 bases). V lost 1 base to trimming and J lost 9 bases, with 25 bases between them. Germline CDR1 and CDR2: SEHNR and FQNEAQ (reference sequence). The CDR3 has 18 residues. As DNA, the CDR3 is TGTGCCAGCAGCTTAGTCCCCTCTGGCGGGGCGGCCCCACTTGAGCAGTTCTTC. Protein sequence: CASSLVPSGGAAPLEQFF.

The CDR3 DNA sequence: TGCGCCAGCAGCCAAAGAACTAGCGGGAGGAACTACGAGCAGTACTTC. It specifies CASSQRTSGRNYEQYF. The genes are TRBV4-1 and TRBJ2-7, with 12 positions matching TRBD2. The CDR3 is made up of 16 amino acids. With V trimmed by 2 bases and J by 3 bases, 5 bases remained unmatched. The germline V gene has CDR1 MGHRA and CDR2 YSYEKL.

The chain couples TRBV5-4 to TRBJ2-7; the D is unclear. V was cut by 3 bases and J by 2 bases, with 6 bases left in between. This CDR3 region has 12 residues. The germline V gene encodes CDR1 SGHNT and CDR2 YYREEE (reference sequence). CDR3 sequence (DNA): TGTGCCAGCAGCTCCCCCGCCTACGAGCAGTACTTC. Protein: CASSSPAYEQYF. Drawing the rest from reference TRBV5-4 and TRBJ2-7, the complete variable domain is ETGVTQSPTHLIKTRGQQVTLRCSSQSGHNTVSWYQQALGQGPQFIFQYYREEENGRGNFPPRFSGLQFPNYSSELNVNALELDDSALYLCASSSPAYEQYFGPGTRLTVT.

This chain links TRBV4-1 with TRBJ2-3, with TRBD2 identical over 9 bases. The CDR3 sequence is 22 residues long. J was trimmed by 2 bases and V by 4 bases; bases with no gene match: 25. The germline gives CDR1 MGHRA, CDR2 YSYEKL. DNA of the CDR3: TGCGCCAGCAGCCCGCCCCCCGAACAAGGGTGCGAGGCGGGAGGGCCCACAGATACGCAGTATTTT. This translates into CASSPPPEQGCEAGGPTDTQYF.

The chain employs TRBV5-8 and TRBJ2-4, with a possible D match to TRBD1 (6 bases). Germline V lookup: CDR1 SGHTS, CDR2 YDEGEE. Trimming removed 4 bases from V and 1 base from J, with 18 bases in between. CDR3 length: 17 residues. The CDR3, as DNA: TGTGCCAGCAGCGGACTGGGGACCGACAGGGCCAAAAACATTCAGTACTTC. Translated: CASSGLGTDRAKNIQYF. Complete variable domain (other parts from reference TRBV5-8 and TRBJ2-4): EAGVTQSPTHLIKTRGQQATLRCSPISGHTSVYWYQQALGLGLQFLLWYDEGEERNRGNFPPRFSGRQFPNYSSELNVNALELEDSALYLCASSGLGTDRAKNIQYFGAGTRLSVL.

This sequence joins TRBV19 and TRBJ1-1; possibly TRBD1 for D (6 bases). V was trimmed by 0 bases and J by 7 bases, leaving 12 bases between them. Per germline, CDR1 LNHDA and CDR2 SQIVND (reference sequence). CDR3 length: 14 amino acids. CDR3 sequence reads: CASSIDQAGDEAFF. DNA of the CDR3: TGTGCCAGTAGTATAGATCAAGCAGGGGATGAAGCTTTCTTT.

CDR3 sequence reads: CASSRWGPGANVLTF. CDR3 nucleotides: TGCGCCAGCAGCCGCTGGGGCCCCGGGGCCAACGTCCTGACTTTC. This chain links TRBV5-1 with TRBJ2-6; a possible D gene is TRBD1 (5 bases). V dropped 4 bases and J dropped 4 bases, with 12 bases sitting between them. The germline V gene encodes CDR1 SGHRS and CDR2 YFSETQ. The CDR3 is made up of 15 amino acids.

This sequence joins TRBV15 and TRBJ1-3; tentatively, D is TRBD1 (6 bases). Germline V gene data show CDR1 as LNHNV and CDR2 as YYDKDF (reference sequence). The germline V and J ends were trimmed by 1 base and 5 bases, with 12 bases remaining between them. CDR3 length: 15 amino acids. The CDR3 is CATSRGRGWRNTIYF. CDR3 in DNA: TGTGCCACCAGCAGAGGAAGGGGGTGGAGAAACACCATATATTTT.

In DNA, the CDR3 is TGTGCCAGCAGTCCATCCCCATTCAGTCATAGCAATCAGCCCCAGCATTTT. This translates into CASSPSPFSHSNQPQHF. The chain uses TRBV27 and TRBJ1-5; D gene ambiguous. This CDR3 comprises 17 residues. V lost 5 bases to trimming and J lost 0 bases, with 17 bases between them. CDR1 and CDR2 (germline): MNHEY, SMNVEV (reference sequence).

This chain joins TRBV7-8 and TRBJ2-3; 7 nucleotides line up with TRBD1. Per germline, CDR1 SGHVS and CDR2 FQNEAQ. V trimming: 5 bases; J trimming: 0 bases; junction bases outside the gene matches: 17. The CDR3 has 19 amino acids. The CDR3 region is CASSPQTDKQGRSTDTQYF. Here the CDR3 DNA reads TGTGCCAGCAGCCCCCAAACCGATAAACAGGGGCGAAGCACAGATACGCAGTATTTT.

The chain's CDR3 is CSAGVEANTGELFF. The CDR3 DNA reads TGCAGCGCCGGGGTAGAGGCGAACACCGGGGAGCTGTTTTTT. This chain connects TRBV29-1 to TRBJ2-2, with D possibly matching TRBD2 (5 bases). Germline CDR1 is SQVTM and CDR2 is ANQGSEA. V was pared by 7 bases and J by 0 bases, with 12 bases between. The CDR3 is 14 amino acids.